The T cell receptor beta chain described here comes from a study of radiation and T cells in renal cell carcinoma. The wider study: Nephrectomy followed 15 Gy stereotactic body radiation by 4 weeks.

This CDR3 is built from 14 residues. V trimming: 5 bases; J trimming: 3 bases; junction bases outside the gene matches: 4. CDR1 WNHNN and CDR2 SYGVQD come from the germline V gene (reference sequence). Libraries were prepared by immunoSEQ multiplex PCR; TCRdb keeps only in-frame clonotypes and omits some of them. Of 100,000 to 150,000 clones in the sample, 80% to 85% were seen once. The time point: baseline pretreatment blood. Treatment: 15 Gy SBRT to primary tumor, nephrectomy 4 weeks later. Blood was sampled at baseline, 2 weeks and 4 weeks after SBRT. The sequence was obtained from a woman aged 60 to 75 with renal cell carcinoma. Sequenced here: blood, sampled from a patient whose treatment included radiotherapy and nephrectomy. V is TRBV10-1 and J is TRBJ2-1; 7 bases align to TRBD1. CDR3 loop: CASSSGQDYNEQFF. CDR3 sequence (DNA): TGCGCCAGCAGTTCAGGACAGGACTACAATGAGCAGTTCTTC.